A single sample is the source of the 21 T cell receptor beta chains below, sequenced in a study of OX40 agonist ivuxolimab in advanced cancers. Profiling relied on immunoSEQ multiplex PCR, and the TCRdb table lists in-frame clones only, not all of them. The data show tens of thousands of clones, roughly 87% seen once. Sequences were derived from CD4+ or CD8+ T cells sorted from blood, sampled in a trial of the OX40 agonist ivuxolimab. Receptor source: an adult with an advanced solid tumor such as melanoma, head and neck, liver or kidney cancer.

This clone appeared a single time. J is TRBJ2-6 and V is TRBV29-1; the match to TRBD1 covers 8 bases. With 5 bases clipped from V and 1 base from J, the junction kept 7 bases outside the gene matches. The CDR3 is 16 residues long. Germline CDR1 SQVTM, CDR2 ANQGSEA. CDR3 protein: CSVSGQEASGANVLTF. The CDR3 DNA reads TGCAGCGTTTCGGGACAGGAAGCATCTGGGGCCAACGTCCTGACTTTC.

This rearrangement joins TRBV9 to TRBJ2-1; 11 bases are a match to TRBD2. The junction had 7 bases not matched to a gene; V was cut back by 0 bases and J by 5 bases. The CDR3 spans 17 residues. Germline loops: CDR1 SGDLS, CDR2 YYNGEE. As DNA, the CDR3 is TGTGCCAGCAGCGTAGCGACTAGCGGGGTCAAAAACAATGAGCAGTTCTTC. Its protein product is CASSVATSGVKNNEQFF.

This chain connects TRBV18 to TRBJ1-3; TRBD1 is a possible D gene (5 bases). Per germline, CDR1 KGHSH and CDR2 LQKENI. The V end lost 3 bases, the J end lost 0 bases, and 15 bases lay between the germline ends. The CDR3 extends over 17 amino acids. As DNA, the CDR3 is TGTGCCAGCTCACCCCTAGACCTGGGGCACTCTGGAAACACCATATATTTT. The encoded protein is CASSPLDLGHSGNTIYF.

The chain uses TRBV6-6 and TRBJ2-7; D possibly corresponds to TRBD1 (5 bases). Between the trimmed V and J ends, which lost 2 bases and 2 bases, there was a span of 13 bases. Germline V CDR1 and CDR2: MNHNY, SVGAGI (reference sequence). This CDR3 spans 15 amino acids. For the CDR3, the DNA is TGTGCCAGCAGTTACCCGACAGAAACAACCTACGAGCAGTACTTC. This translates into CASSYPTETTYEQYF.

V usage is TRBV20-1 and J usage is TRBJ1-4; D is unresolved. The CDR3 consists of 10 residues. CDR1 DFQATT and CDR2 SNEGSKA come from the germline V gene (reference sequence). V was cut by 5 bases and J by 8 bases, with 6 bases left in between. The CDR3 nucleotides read TGCAGTGCTCCGGTCGAAAAACTGTTTTTT. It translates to CSAPVEKLFF.

The chain's CDR3 is CASSPRETYEQYF. The CDR3 coding sequence is TGTGCCAGCAGCCCCAGGGAGACCTACGAGCAGTACTTC. The rearrangement joins TRBV7-9 to TRBJ2-7; D is possibly TRBD1 or TRBD2 (5 bases each). The CDR3 length is 13 residues. CDR1 is SEHNR, CDR2 FQNEAQ, per germline (reference sequence). With 5 bases removed from V and 2 bases from J, the gap between germline ends came to 10 bases.

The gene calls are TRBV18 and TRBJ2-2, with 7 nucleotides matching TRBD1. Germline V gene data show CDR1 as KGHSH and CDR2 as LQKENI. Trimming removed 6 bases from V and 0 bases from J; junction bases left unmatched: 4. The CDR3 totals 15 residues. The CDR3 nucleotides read TGTGCCAGCTCTACCGGGACAGCGAACACCGGGGAGCTGTTTTTT. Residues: CASSTGTANTGELFF.

CDR3 residues: CASSSGQGVYEQYF. CDR3 in DNA: TGTGCCAGCAGCTCCGGACAGGGGGTGTACGAGCAGTACTTC. The chain uses TRBV13 and TRBJ2-7; 10 nucleotides align to TRBD1. Unmatched junction bases numbered 4, after V lost 4 bases and J lost 4 bases. Germline-derived CDR1 and CDR2 are PRHDT and FYEKMQ (reference sequence). The CDR3 contains 14 residues.

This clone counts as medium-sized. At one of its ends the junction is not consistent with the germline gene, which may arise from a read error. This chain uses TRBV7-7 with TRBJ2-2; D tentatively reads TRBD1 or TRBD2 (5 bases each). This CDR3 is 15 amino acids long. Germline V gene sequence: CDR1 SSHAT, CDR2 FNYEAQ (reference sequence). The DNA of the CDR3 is TGTGCTAGCAGCCCCGCCGGGGCAGGCACCGGGGAGCTGTTTTTT. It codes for CASSPAGAGTGELFF.

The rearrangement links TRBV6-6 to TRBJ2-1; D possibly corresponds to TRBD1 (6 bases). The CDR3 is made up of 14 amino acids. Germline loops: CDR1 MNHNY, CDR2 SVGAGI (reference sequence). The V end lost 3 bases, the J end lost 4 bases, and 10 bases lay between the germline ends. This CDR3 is CASSYGTPYNEQFF. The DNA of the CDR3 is TGTGCCAGCAGTTATGGGACACCATACAATGAGCAGTTCTTC.

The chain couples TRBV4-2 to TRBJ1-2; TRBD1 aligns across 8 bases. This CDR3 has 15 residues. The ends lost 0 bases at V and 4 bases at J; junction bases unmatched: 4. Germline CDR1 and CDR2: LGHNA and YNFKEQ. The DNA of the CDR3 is TGTGCCAGCAGCCAAGAACGGACAGGGACCTATGGCTACACCTTC. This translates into CASSQERTGTYGYTF.

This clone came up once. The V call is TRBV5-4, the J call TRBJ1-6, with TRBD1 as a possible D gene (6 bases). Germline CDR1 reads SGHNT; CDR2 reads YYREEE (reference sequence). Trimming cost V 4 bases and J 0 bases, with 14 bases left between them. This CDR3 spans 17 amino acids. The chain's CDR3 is CASSPGTPSSYNSPLHF. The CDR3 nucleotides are TGTGCCAGCAGCCCCGGGACACCGAGCTCCTATAATTCACCCCTCCACTTT.

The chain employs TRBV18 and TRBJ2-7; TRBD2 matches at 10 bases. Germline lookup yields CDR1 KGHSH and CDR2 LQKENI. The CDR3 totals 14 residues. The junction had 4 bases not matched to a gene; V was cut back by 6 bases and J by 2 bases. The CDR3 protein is CASSWTSGAYEQYF. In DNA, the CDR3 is TGTGCCAGCTCTTGGACTAGCGGAGCCTACGAGCAGTACTTC.

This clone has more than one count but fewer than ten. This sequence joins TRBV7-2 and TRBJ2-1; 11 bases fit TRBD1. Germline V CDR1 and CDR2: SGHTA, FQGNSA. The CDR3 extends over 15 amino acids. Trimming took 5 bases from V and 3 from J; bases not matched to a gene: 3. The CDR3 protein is CASSAGTGGYNEQFF. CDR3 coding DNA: TGTGCCAGCAGCGCCGGGACAGGGGGCTACAATGAGCAGTTCTTC.

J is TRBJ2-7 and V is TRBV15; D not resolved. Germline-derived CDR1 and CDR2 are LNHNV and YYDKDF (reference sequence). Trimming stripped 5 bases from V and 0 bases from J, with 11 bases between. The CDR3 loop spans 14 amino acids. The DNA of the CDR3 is TGTGCCACCAGCCCCCGGACGGTCTCCTACGAGCAGTACTTC. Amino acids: CATSPRTVSYEQYF.

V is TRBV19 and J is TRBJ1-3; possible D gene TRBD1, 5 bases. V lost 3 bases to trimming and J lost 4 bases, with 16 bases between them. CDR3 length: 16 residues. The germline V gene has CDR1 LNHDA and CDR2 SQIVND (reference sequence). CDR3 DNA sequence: TGTGCCAGTAGTATTGAGGGGCGCAGGCACGGAAACACCATATATTTT. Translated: CASSIEGRRHGNTIYF.

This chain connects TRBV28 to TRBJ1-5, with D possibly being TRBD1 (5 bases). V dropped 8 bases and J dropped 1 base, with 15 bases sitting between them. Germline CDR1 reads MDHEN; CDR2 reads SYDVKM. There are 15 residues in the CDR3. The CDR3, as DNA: TGTGCCAGCGGGGGTTCCCTAGCGAGCAATCAGCCCCAGCATTTT. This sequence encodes CASGGSLASNQPQHF.

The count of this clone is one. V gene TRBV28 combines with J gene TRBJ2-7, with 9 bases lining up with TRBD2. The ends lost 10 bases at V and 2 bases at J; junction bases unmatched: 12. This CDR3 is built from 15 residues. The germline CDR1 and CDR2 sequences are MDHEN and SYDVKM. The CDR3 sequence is CATRVRLAEPYEQYF. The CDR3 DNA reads TGTGCCACCAGAGTGAGACTAGCGGAGCCCTACGAGCAGTACTTC. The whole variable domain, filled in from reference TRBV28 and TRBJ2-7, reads DVKVTQSSRYLVKRTGEKVFLECVQDMDHENMFWYRQDPGLGLRLIYFSYDVKMKEKGDIPEGYSVSREKKERFSLILESASTNQTSMYLCATRVRLAEPYEQYFGPGTRLTVT.

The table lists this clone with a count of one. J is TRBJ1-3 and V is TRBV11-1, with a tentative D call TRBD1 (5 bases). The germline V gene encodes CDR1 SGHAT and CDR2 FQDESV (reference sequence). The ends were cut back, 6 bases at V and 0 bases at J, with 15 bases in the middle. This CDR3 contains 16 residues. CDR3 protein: CASSRQLGSSGNTIYF. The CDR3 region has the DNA TGTGCCAGCAGTCGACAGTTGGGGAGCTCTGGAAACACCATATATTTT.

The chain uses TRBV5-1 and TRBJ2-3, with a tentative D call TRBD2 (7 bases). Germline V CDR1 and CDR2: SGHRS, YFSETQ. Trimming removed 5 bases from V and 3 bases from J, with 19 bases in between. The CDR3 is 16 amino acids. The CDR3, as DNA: TGCGCCAGCAGACCCGGGGGCGGGAGAGAAACAGATACGCAGTATTTT. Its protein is CASRPGGGRETDTQYF.

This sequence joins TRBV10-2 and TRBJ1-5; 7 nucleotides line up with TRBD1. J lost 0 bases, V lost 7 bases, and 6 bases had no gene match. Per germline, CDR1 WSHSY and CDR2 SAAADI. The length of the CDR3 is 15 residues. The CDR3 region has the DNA TGCGCCAGCAAGCCGGGACAGCATAGCAATCAGCCCCAGCATTTT. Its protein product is CASKPGQHSNQPQHF.